The entry that follows covers one T cell receptor (beta chain) sequence. Antigen unknown. The entry originates in a study of OX40 agonist ivuxolimab in advanced cancers. Study-level background: It was ivuxolimab, an agonistic anti-OX40 (CD134) antibody, that patients were treated with. Study observations and caveats: Expanded clones were, on average, more numerous among CD8+ T cells than CD4+.

Here immunoSEQ multiplex PCR was the method, and the copy in TCRdb shows in-frame clones only, minus some. The sample records tens of thousands of clones, about 94% being singletons. The CDR3 runs 17 residues. The J segment lost 0 bases and the V segment lost 6 bases, leaving 11 bases of the junction unmatched. CDR1 is MDHEN and CDR2 is SYDVKM in the germline V gene. The sample consisted of CD4+ or CD8+ T cells sorted from blood, taken in a trial of the OX40 agonist ivuxolimab. The V call is TRBV28, the J call TRBJ2-3; 8 bases line up with TRBD1. This TCR was sampled from an adult with an advanced solid tumor such as melanoma, head and neck, liver or kidney cancer. The CDR3 DNA reads as TGTGCCAGCAGGGCCCCTGGACAGGGACTCAGCACAGATACGCAGTATTTT. Its translation: CASRAPGQGLSTDTQYF. The variable domain in full, with the rest retrieved from reference TRBV28 and TRBJ2-3, is DVKVTQSSRYLVKRTGEKVFLECVQDMDHENMFWYRQDPGLGLRLIYFSYDVKMKEKGDIPEGYSVSREKKERFSLILESASTNQTSMYLCASRAPGQGLSTDTQYFGPGTRLTVL.